This T cell receptor beta chain was documented in a study of CD39 and CD103 CD8 tumor-infiltrating T cells. Study context: An ovarian cancer patient and a couple of HNSCC patients had repertoire comparisons shown. The study, taken as a whole, reports: Blood and uninvolved lymph node rarely held DP TIL clonotypes. Top 30 DP CD8 TIL clonotypes covered roughly 55-90% of repertoire.

Profiling relied on immunoSEQ multiplex PCR, and the TCRdb table lists in-frame clones only, not all of them. This table holds approximately 700 clones, roughly 55% found once. Sorted CD3+CD4-CD8+CD45RA- TILs were divided into DN, SP and DP by CD39 and CD103. Germline loops: CDR1 SGHNT, CDR2 YENEEA. CDR3 length equals 16 residues. In the case of this clone: The antigen is not known. Its ends do not fully match the called genes, so a read error is possible. Other DNA sequences in this specimen translate into the identical CDR3.

The receptor was derived from a human donor with head and neck squamous cell carcinoma. Sequences were obtained from CD39+ CD103+ CD8+ T cells sorted from the tumor. The subset is: CD103+CD39+ double-positive CD45RA- CD8 T cells. The J gene is TRBJ1-2, the V gene TRBV11-3, with D unresolved. The CDR3 bases are TGCGCCAGCAGCCAAGGAGCGGCAGGTTATAACTATGGCTACACCTTC. Its protein product is CASSQGAAGYNYGYTF.